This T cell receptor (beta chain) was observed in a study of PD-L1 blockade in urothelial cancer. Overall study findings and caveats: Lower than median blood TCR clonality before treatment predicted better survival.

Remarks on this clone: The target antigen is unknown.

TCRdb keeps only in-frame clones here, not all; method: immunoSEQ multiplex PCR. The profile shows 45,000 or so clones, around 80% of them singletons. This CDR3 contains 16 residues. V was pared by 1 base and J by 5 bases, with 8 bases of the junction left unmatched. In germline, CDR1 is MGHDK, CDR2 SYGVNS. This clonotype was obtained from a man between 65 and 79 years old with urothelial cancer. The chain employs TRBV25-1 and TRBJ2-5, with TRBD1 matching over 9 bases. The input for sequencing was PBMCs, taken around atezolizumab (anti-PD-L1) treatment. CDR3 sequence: CASSESQGALGETQYF. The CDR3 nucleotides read TGTGCCAGCAGTGAATCACAGGGGGCGCTGGGCGAGACCCAGTACTTC.